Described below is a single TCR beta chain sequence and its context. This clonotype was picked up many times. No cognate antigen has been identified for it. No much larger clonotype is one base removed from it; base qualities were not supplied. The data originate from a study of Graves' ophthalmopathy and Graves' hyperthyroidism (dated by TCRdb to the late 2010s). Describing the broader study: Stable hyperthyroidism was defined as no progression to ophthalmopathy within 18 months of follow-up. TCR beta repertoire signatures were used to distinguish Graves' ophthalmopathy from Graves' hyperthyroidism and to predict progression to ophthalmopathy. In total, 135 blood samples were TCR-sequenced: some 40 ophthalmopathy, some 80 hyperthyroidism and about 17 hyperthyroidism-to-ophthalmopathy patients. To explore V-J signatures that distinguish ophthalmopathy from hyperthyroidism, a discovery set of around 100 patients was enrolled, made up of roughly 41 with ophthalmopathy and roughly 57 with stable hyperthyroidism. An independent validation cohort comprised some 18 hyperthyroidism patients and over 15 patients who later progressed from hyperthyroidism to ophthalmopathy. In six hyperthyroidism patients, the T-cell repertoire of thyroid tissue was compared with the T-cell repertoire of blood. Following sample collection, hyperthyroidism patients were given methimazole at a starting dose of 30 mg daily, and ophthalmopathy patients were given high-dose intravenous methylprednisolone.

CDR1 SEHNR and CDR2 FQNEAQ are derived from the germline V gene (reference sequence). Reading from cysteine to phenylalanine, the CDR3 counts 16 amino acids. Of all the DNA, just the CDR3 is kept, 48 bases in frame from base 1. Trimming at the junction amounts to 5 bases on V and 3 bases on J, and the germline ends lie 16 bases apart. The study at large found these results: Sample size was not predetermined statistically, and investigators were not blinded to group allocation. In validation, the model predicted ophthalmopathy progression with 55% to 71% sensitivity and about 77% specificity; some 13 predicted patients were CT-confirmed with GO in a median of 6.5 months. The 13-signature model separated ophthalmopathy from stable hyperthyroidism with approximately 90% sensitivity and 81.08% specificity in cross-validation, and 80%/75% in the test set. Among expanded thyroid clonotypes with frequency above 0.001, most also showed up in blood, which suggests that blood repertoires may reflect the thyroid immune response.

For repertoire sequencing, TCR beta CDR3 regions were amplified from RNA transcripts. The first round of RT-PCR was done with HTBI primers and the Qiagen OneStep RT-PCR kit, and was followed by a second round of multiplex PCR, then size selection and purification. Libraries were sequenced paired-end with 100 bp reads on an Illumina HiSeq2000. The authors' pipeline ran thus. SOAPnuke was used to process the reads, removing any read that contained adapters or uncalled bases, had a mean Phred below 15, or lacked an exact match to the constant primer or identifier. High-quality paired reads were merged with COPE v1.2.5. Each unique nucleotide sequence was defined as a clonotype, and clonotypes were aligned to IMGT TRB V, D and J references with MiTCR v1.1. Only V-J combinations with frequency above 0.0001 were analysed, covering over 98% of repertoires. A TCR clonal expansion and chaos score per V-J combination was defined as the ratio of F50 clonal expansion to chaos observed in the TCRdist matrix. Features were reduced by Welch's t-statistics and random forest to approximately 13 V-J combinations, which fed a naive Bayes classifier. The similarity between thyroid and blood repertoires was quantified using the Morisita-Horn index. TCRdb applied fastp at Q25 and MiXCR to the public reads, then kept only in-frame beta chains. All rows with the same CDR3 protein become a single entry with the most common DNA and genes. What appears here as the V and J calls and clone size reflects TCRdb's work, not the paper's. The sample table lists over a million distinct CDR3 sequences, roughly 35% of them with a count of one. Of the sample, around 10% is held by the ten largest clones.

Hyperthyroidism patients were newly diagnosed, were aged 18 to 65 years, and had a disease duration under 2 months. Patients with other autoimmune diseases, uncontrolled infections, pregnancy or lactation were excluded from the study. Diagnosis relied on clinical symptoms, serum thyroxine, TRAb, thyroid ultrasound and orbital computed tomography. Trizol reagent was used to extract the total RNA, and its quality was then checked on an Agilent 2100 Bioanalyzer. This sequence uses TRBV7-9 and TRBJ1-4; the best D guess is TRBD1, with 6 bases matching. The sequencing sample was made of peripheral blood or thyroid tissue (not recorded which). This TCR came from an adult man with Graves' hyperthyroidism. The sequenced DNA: TGTGCCAGCAGCGTAACAGGGTCAGGGCCTAATGAAAAACTGTTTTTT. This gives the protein CASSVTGSGPNEKLFF.